The clone carrying this T cell receptor beta chain was observed many times. Its matching antigen is unknown. The data were taken from a study of read filtering for tumor transcriptome and immune sequencing. Study background: Patients were around 17 male and approximately 14 female, mean age 65.9 years, range 47 to 80. 8 patients were R-ISS I, some 15 were R-ISS II, roughly seven were R-ISS III. The study's findings and limits: Without single-read clonotypes, shared clonotype proportions correlated more between IR-seq and RNA-seq. Sorted CD138-negative bone marrow cells were not purified T cells.

The library was built from about 400 ng RNA with molecular barcoded adaptors for alpha/delta and beta/gamma chains. TCRdb called the reads again in MiXCR, with one record for every CDR3 protein. The data hold about 62,000 distinct CDR3 sequences, with around a fifth observed a single time. Sequencing used a population of CD138-negative cells sorted from bone marrow. The TCR originated in a donor at least 40 years old with multiple myeloma.

Here the CDR3 reads CASSQDGHNTGELFF. CDR3 coding DNA: TGCGCCAGCAGCCAAGACGGACACAACACCGGGGAGCTGTTTTTT. The V gene is TRBV4-1, the J gene TRBJ2-2; D may be TRBD1 (5 bases). Germline-derived CDR1 and CDR2 are MGHRA and YSYEKL. Trimming removed 0 bases from V and 2 bases from J, with 7 bases in between. This CDR3 comprises 15 residues.